The sample holds a few counts of the clone carrying this T cell receptor beta chain. The antigen is undetermined. TCRdb reprocessed the reads with MiXCR, giving one entry per CDR3 protein. There are 200,000 to 300,000 distinct CDR3 sequences in the sample; approximately 13% occur only once, and around 9.5% lies in the top ten. This entry is derived from a study of T cell repertoires in cytomegalovirus infection. Study-wide results and limits: Dominant in the ex vivo response were TCR beta clonotypes restricted by HLA-C and specific for CMV.

V was clipped by 6 bases and J by 8 bases, with 10 bases between them. The CDR3 consists of 12 residues. Germline V gives CDR1 MNHEY, CDR2 SVGEGT. The TCR comes from a human donor in good health (CMV status not recorded). Some clones in this sample may be carry-over from other donors' samples. The specimen sequenced was PBMCs. This chain links TRBV6-2 or TRBV6-3 with TRBJ1-4; D is unresolved. The CDR3 nucleotides read TGTGCCAGCAGGAAGTCCGCGGAAAAACTGTTTTTT. Residues: CASRKSAEKLFF.